Shown below are 9 T cell receptor beta chains from a single sample sequenced in a study of cytomegalovirus exposure and HLA in healthy donors. The PCR made use of 60 Vbeta and 13 Jbeta primers. TCRdb's table, derived via immunoSEQ multiplex PCR, lists solely in-frame clones and lacks some. Of 150,000 to 200,000 clones listed, around 82% are singletons. Sequencing was carried out using PBMCs. The receptors stem from a woman younger than 45 in good health and CMV-seropositive.

The gene calls are TRBV10-3 and TRBJ2-1; 9 positions match TRBD1. Germline values: CDR1 ENHRY, CDR2 SYGVKD. The J segment lost 8 bases and the V segment lost 6 bases, leaving 5 bases of the junction unmatched. The CDR3 is made up of 13 amino acids. CDR3 nucleotides: TGTGCCATCAGGGGGACAGGGATCGATGAGCAGTTCTTC. Protein product: CAIRGTGIDEQFF.

This rearrangement joins TRBV10-3 to TRBJ2-7; D uncertain. In germline, CDR1 is ENHRY, CDR2 SYGVKD. Deletions cut 8 bases from V and 3 bases from J, with 8 bases between. CDR3 length: 11 residues. CDR3 sequence: CAIGTGYEQYF. DNA of the CDR3: TGTGCCATCGGAACGGGCTACGAGCAGTACTTC.

This clone was found a few times. This chain connects TRBV7-2 to TRBJ2-7, with D perhaps TRBD2 (5 bases). CDR1 and CDR2 (germline): SGHTA, FQGNSA. The CDR3 has 17 amino acids. Trimming removed 1 base at V and 6 bases at J, with 22 bases between. The CDR3 nucleotides read TGTGCCAGCAGCTTAGAAGCCGAGAGCGGCGCCCCTTCCGAGCAGTACTTC. This codes for CASSLEAESGAPSEQYF.

This CDR3 is CASTDSGSSYEQYF. The DNA of the CDR3 is TGTGCCAGCACCGATAGCGGATCTTCCTACGAGCAGTACTTC. The chain couples TRBV28 to TRBJ2-7, with D possibly matching TRBD2 (6 bases). V was shortened by 7 bases and J by 1 base, with 14 bases between the two germline ends. CDR3 length equals 14 residues. Germline CDR1 and CDR2: MDHEN and SYDVKM. The whole variable domain, filled in from reference TRBV28 and TRBJ2-7, reads DVKVTQSSRYLVKRTGEKVFLECVQDMDHENMFWYRQDPGLGLRLIYFSYDVKMKEKGDIPEGYSVSREKKERFSLILESASTNQTSMYLCASTDSGSSYEQYFGPGTRLTVT.

The chain is built from TRBV30 and TRBJ1-2; D perhaps matches TRBD1 (5 bases). Germline V gives CDR1 GTSNPN, CDR2 SVGIG (reference sequence). The CDR3 spans 14 residues. The V and J ends lost 2 bases and 4 bases respectively, with 14 bases between them. CDR3 sequence (DNA): TGTGCCTGGAGTCCGGGGCGGGGCGGCTATGGCTACACCTTC. It encodes CAWSPGRGGYGYTF.

This chain links TRBV19 with TRBJ1-5; the match to TRBD1 covers 8 bases. J was trimmed by 0 bases and V by 5 bases; bases with no gene match: 6. Germline values: CDR1 LNHDA, CDR2 SQIVND (reference sequence). The CDR3 runs 16 residues. DNA for the CDR3: TGTGCCAGTAGTGTGCAGGGGGCGCGTAGCAATCAGCCCCAGCATTTT. It encodes CASSVQGARSNQPQHF. Based on the CDR3 plus reference TRBV19 and TRBJ1-5, the full variable domain is DGGITQSPKYLFRKEGQNVTLSCEQNLNHDAMYWYRQDPGQGLRLIYYSQIVNDFQKGDIAEGYSVSREKKESFPLTVTSAQKNPTAFYLCASSVQGARSNQPQHFGDGTRLSIL.

In the case of this clone: The sample holds other DNA sequences that translate to the same CDR3. This chain uses TRBV9 with TRBJ2-7; perhaps TRBD1 as D (6 bases). There are 14 residues in the CDR3. The V end was cut by 2 bases, the J end by 2 bases, with 11 bases between. Germline V gives CDR1 SGDLS, CDR2 YYNGEE. This chain's CDR3 is CASSVAGVPYEQYF. The CDR3, as DNA: TGTGCCAGCAGCGTGGCAGGGGTGCCCTACGAGCAGTACTTC.

The chain couples TRBV2 to TRBJ2-2, with 10 bases matching TRBD2. CDR3 size: 15 residues. J lost 6 bases, V lost 6 bases, and 7 bases had no gene match. The germline V gene has CDR1 SNHLY and CDR2 FYNNEI. CDR3 loop: CASRGRLAGAGELFF. The CDR3 DNA reads as TGTGCCAGCAGAGGTCGACTAGCGGGCGCCGGGGAGCTGTTTTTT.

The chain links TRBV5-6 to TRBJ2-7, with a weak D call TRBD2 (5 bases). Germline values: CDR1 SGHDT, CDR2 YYEEEE. Trimming removed 0 bases from V and 0 bases from J, with 7 bases in between. CDR3 length: 14 residues. CDR3 nucleotides: TGTGCCAGCAGCTTGGGGGGAGCCTCCTACGAGCAGTACTTC. This translates into CASSLGGASYEQYF. The full variable domain, with the rest looked up from reference TRBV5-6 and TRBJ2-7, is DAGVTQSPTHLIKTRGQQVTLRCSPKSGHDTVSWYQQALGQGPQFIFQYYEEEERQRGNFPDRFSGHQFPNYSSELNVNALLLGDSALYLCASSLGGASYEQYFGPGTRLTVT.